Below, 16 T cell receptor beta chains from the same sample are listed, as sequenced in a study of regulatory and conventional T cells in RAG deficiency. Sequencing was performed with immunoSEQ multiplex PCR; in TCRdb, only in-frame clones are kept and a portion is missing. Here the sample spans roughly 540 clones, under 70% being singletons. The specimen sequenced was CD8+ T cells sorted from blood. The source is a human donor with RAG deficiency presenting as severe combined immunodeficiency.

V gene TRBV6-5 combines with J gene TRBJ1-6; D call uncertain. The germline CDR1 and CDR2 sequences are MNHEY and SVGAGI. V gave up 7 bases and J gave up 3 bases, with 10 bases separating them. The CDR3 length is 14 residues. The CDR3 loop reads CASTSVNYNSPLHF. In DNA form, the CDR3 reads TGTGCCAGCACCTCAGTGAACTATAATTCACCCCTCCACTTT.

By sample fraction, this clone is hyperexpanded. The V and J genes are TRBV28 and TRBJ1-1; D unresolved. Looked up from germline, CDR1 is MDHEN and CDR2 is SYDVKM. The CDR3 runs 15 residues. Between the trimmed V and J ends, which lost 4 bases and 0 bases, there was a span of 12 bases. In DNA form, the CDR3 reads TGTGCCAGCAGTTCTGCTCACCTCATGAACACTGAAGCTTTCTTT. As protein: CASSSAHLMNTEAFF.

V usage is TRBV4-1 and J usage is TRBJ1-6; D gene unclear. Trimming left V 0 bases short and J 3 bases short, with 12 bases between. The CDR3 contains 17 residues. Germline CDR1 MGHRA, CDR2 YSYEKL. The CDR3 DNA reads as TGCGCCAGCAGCCAAGATCCGGCAGAAGGCTATAATTCACCCCTCCACTTT. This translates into CASSQDPAEGYNSPLHF.

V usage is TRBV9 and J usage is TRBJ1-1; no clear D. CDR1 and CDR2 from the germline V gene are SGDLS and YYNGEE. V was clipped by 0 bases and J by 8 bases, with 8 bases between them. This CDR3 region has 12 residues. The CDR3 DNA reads TGTGCCAGCAGCGTAGCGGATGCCGAAGCTTTCTTT. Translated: CASSVADAEAFF. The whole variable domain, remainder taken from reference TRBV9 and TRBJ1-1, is DSGVTQTPKHLITATGQRVTLRCSPRSGDLSVYWYQQSLDQGLQFLIQYYNGEERAKGNILERFSAQQFPDLHSELNLSSLELGDSALYFCASSVADAEAFFGQGTRLTVV.

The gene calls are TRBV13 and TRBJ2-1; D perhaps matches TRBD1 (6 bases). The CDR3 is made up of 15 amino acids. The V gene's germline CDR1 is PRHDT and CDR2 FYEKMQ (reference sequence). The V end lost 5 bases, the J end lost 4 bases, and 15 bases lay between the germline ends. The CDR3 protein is CASSNPGTIYNEQFF. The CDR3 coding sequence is TGTGCCAGCAGCAACCCCGGGACAATATACAATGAGCAGTTCTTC.

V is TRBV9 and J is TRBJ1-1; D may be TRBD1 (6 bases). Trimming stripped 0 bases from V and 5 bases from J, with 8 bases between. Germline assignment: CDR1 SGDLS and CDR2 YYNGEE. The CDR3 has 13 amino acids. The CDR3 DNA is TGTGCCAGCAGCGTAGAGGGGGAAACTGAAGCTTTCTTT. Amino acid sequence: CASSVEGETEAFF.

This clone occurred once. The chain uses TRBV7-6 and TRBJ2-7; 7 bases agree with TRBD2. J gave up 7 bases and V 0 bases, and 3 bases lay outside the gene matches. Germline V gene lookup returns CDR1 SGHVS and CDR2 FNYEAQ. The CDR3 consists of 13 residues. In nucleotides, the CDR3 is TGTGCCAGCAGCTTAGCGGGGCGGGGGGAGCAGTACTTC. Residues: CASSLAGRGEQYF.

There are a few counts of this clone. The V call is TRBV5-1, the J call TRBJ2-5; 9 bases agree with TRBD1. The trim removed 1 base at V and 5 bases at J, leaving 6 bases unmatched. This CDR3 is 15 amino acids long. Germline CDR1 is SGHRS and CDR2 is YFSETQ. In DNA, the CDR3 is TGCGCCAGCAGCTTGTGGGGACAGGGTTTGGAGACCCAGTACTTC. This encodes CASSLWGQGLETQYF.

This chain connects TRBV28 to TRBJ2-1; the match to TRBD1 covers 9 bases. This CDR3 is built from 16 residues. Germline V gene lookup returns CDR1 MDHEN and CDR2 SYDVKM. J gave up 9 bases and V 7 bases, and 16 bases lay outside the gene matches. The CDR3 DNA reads TGTGCCAGCATCACGCACCGGGACAGGGTAGACGGTGAGCAGTTCTTC. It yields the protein CASITHRDRVDGEQFF.

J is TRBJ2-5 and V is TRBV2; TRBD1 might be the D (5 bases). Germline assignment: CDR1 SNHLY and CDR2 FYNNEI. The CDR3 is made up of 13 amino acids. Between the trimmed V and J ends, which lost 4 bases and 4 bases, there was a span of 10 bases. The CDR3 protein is CASSVGQGETQYF. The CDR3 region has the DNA TGTGCCAGCAGTGTCGGGCAGGGAGAGACCCAGTACTTC.

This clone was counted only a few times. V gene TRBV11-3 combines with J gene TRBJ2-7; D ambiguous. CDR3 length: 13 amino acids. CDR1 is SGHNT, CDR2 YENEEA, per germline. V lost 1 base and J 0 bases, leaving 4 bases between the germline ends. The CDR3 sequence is CASSLASSYEQYF. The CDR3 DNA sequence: TGTGCCAGCAGCTTAGCCAGCTCCTACGAGCAGTACTTC. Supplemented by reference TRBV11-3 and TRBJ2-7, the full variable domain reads EAGVVQSPRYKIIEKKQPVAFWCNPISGHNTLYWYLQNLGQGPELLIRYENEEAVDDSQLPKDRFSAERLKGVDSTLKIQPAELGDSAVYLCASSLASSYEQYFGPGTRLTVT.

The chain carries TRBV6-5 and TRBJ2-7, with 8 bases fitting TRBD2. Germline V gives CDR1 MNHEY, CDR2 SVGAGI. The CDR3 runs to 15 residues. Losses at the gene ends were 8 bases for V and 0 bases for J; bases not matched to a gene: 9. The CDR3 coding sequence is TGTGCCAGCGGACTTACCGGGACTAGCTCCTACGAGCAGTACTTC. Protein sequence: CASGLTGTSSYEQYF.

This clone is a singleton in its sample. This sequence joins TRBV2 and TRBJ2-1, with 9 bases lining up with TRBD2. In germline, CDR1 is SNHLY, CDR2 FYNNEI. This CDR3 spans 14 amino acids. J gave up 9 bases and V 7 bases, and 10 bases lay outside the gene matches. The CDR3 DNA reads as TGTGCCAGCAATTGGGGTAGCGGGAGTCCTGAGCAGTTCTTC. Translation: CASNWGSGSPEQFF.

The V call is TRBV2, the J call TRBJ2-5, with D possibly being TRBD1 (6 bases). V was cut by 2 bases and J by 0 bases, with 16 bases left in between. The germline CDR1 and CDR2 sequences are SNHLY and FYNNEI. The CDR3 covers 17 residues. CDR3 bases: TGTGCCAGCAGTGAAATAGGTGTGTCAGGGGACCAAGAGACCCAGTACTTC. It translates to CASSEIGVSGDQETQYF.

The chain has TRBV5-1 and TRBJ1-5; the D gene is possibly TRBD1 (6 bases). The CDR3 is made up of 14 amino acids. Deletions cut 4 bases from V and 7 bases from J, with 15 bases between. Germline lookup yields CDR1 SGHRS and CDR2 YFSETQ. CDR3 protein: CASSHEGRGQPQHF. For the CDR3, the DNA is TGCGCCAGCAGCCATGAGGGCAGGGGACAGCCCCAGCATTTT. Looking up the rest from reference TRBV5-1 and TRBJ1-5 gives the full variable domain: KAGVTQTPRYLIKTRGQQVTLSCSPISGHRSVSWYQQTPGQGLQFLFEYFSETQRNKGNFPGRFSGRQFSNSRSEMNVSTLELGDSALYLCASSHEGRGQPQHFGDGTRLSIL.

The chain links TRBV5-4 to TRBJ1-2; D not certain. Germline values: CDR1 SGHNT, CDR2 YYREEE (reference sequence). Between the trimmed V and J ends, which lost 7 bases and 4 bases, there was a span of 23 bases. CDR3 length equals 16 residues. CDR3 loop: CASREPIPGKTYGYTF. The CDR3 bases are TGTGCCAGCCGTGAGCCCATACCAGGAAAGACCTATGGCTACACCTTC.